A single sample gave rise to the 22 T cell receptor beta chains below, sequenced in a study of OX40 agonist ivuxolimab in advanced cancers. TCRdb's table, derived via immunoSEQ multiplex PCR, lists solely in-frame clones and lacks some. In the table there are about 42,000 clones, over 75% of which are singletons. This specimen consisted of CD4+ or CD8+ T cells sorted from blood, obtained in a trial of the OX40 agonist ivuxolimab. Receptors originate from an adult with an advanced solid tumor such as melanoma, head and neck, liver or kidney cancer.

V is TRBV4-1 and J is TRBJ2-1, with TRBD2 as a possible D gene (6 bases). The germline gives CDR1 MGHRA, CDR2 YSYEKL. The CDR3 is 17 amino acids. V lost 1 base to trimming and J lost 2 bases, with 15 bases between them. The CDR3 coding sequence is TGCGCCAGCAGCCAAGCTCTCACTAGCTCCCCCTACAATGAGCAGTTCTTC. This translates into CASSQALTSSPYNEQFF.

This clone was seen just once. This sequence joins TRBV10-3 and TRBJ1-6; D is possibly TRBD1 (5 bases). This CDR3 region has 16 residues. The V end lost 0 bases, the J end lost 9 bases, and 15 bases lay between the germline ends. The V gene's germline CDR1 is ENHRY and CDR2 SYGVKD. CDR3 coding DNA: TGTGCCATCAGTGAGTCTCGAACAGCGGGACTTTCACCCCTCCACTTT. Translation: CAISESRTAGLSPLHF.

V usage is TRBV5-4 and J usage is TRBJ2-5; no clear D gene. The CDR3 spans 13 residues. Germline CDR1 SGHNT, CDR2 YYREEE (reference sequence). V was cut by 0 bases and J by 5 bases, with 8 bases left in between. This CDR3 is CASSLERVETQYF. The CDR3 DNA is TGTGCCAGCAGCTTGGAAAGGGTTGAGACCCAGTACTTC.

The table lists this clone with a count of one. The chain has TRBV7-2 and TRBJ2-5; D gene ambiguous. The germline V gene has CDR1 SGHTA and CDR2 FQGNSA. Trimming stripped 3 bases from V and 5 bases from J, with 7 bases between. This CDR3 spans 12 amino acids. The CDR3 DNA reads as TGTGCCAGCAGCTTGACTTTGGAGACCCAGTACTTC. Amino acid sequence: CASSLTLETQYF. Filled out from reference TRBV7-2 and TRBJ2-5, the complete variable domain reads GAGVSQSPSNKVTEKGKDVELRCDPISGHTALYWYRQSLGQGLEFLIYFQGNSAPDKSGLPSDRFSAERTGGSVSTLTIQRTQQEDSAVYLCASSLTLETQYFGPGTRLLVL.

CDR3 nucleotides: TGTGCCAGCAGCTTAGAGATCCCGGCCCCCGAAGATACGCAGTATTTT. Translating it yields CASSLEIPAPEDTQYF. The chain combines TRBV5-4 with TRBJ2-3; the D is unclear. V dropped 2 bases and J dropped 5 bases, with 18 bases sitting between them. The CDR3 runs 16 residues. The germline V gene has CDR1 SGHNT and CDR2 YYREEE (reference sequence). Drawing the rest from reference TRBV5-4 and TRBJ2-3, the complete variable domain is ETGVTQSPTHLIKTRGQQVTLRCSSQSGHNTVSWYQQALGQGPQFIFQYYREEENGRGNFPPRFSGLQFPNYSSELNVNALELDDSALYLCASSLEIPAPEDTQYFGPGTRLTVL.

The chain uses TRBV2 and TRBJ2-3; D call uncertain. Germline values: CDR1 SNHLY, CDR2 FYNNEI. This CDR3 has 14 amino acids. V was trimmed by 4 bases and J by 2 bases, leaving 10 bases between them. The CDR3 region has the DNA TGTGCCAGCAGTGGGGGAACCACCACAGATACGCAGTATTTT. It encodes CASSGGTTTDTQYF.

This clone was found a few times. J is TRBJ1-1 and V is TRBV7-2; D remains ambiguous. Trimming took 2 bases from V and 1 from J, leaving 5 bases between them. The CDR3 length is 13 residues. In germline, CDR1 is SGHTA, CDR2 FQGNSA. The CDR3 spells CASSLLTNTEAFF. In nucleotides, the CDR3 is TGTGCCAGCAGCTTATTGACGAACACTGAAGCTTTCTTT. The variable domain in full, with the rest retrieved from reference TRBV7-2 and TRBJ1-1, is GAGVSQSPSNKVTEKGKDVELRCDPISGHTALYWYRQSLGQGLEFLIYFQGNSAPDKSGLPSDRFSAERTGGSVSTLTIQRTQQEDSAVYLCASSLLTNTEAFFGQGTRLTVV.

This chain joins TRBV7-3 and TRBJ2-1; the match to TRBD1 covers 9 bases. Per germline, CDR1 SGHTA and CDR2 FQGTGA. The CDR3 is 14 amino acids. V lost 8 bases to trimming and J lost 1 base; unmatched junction nucleotides: 3. The CDR3 reads CASATGGSYNEQFF. CDR3 sequence (DNA): TGTGCCAGCGCGACAGGGGGATCCTACAATGAGCAGTTCTTC.

V is TRBV6-5 and J is TRBJ2-1; 8 nucleotides match TRBD2. Trimming at V came to 9 bases and at J to 6 bases, leaving 13 bases not matched to a gene. The CDR3 loop spans 15 amino acids. CDR1 and CDR2 from the germline V gene are MNHEY and SVGAGI. The CDR3, as DNA: TGTGCCAGTCCGACCGGGACTAGAATACGCAATGAGCAGTTCTTC. This codes for CASPTGTRIRNEQFF.

This clone was seen a few times. The chain combines TRBV10-3 with TRBJ1-2, with a weak D call TRBD1 (6 bases). Trimming took 6 bases from V and 3 from J, leaving 14 bases between them. Per germline, CDR1 ENHRY and CDR2 SYGVKD. There are 14 residues in the CDR3. The CDR3 region has the DNA TGTGCCATCAGGAAGGGACAAGGAGACTATGGCTACACCTTC. It translates to CAIRKGQGDYGYTF.

The chain combines TRBV7-9 with TRBJ1-4; no definite D call. The germline V gene has CDR1 SEHNR and CDR2 FQNEAQ (reference sequence). V shed 5 bases and J shed 8 bases, with 15 bases lying between them. This CDR3 has 14 amino acids. CDR3 coding DNA: TGTGCCAGCAGCCTCGACACGGGGAGGGAAAAACTGTTTTTT. Its translation: CASSLDTGREKLFF. Drawing the rest from reference TRBV7-9 and TRBJ1-4, the complete variable domain is DTGVSQNPRHKITKRGQNVTFRCDPISEHNRLYWYRQTLGQGPEFLTYFQNEAQLEKSRLLSDRFSAERPKGSFSTLEIQRTEQGDSAMYLCASSLDTGREKLFFGSGTQLSVL.

A note on this clone: Since a much larger clone is just one base distant, this may be a read error. This sequence joins TRBV28 and TRBJ1-1; D call uncertain. V lost 3 bases and J lost 1, with 3 bases in between. The CDR3 loop spans 12 amino acids. Germline V lookup: CDR1 MDHEN, CDR2 SYDVKM. CDR3 sequence: CASSFQNTEAFF. CDR3 coding DNA: TGTGCCAGCAGTTTTCAGAACACTGAAGCTTTCTTT.

The chain uses TRBV2 and TRBJ1-5; D gene ambiguous. The CDR3 spans 15 residues. The V end was cut by 2 bases, the J end by 9 bases, with 17 bases between. From germline, CDR1 is SNHLY and CDR2 FYNNEI. The CDR3 spells CASSEWGDPRGPQHF. The CDR3 DNA sequence: TGTGCCAGCAGTGAATGGGGAGACCCCCGGGGGCCCCAGCATTTT.

This clone has a single count. CDR3 nucleotide sequence: TGTGCCAGCAGTTACTATTCTAGCGGGACCCGCACAGATACGCAGTATTTT. Translating it yields CASSYYSSGTRTDTQYF. This chain links TRBV28 with TRBJ2-3; TRBD2 matches 9 bases. Germline values: CDR1 MDHEN, CDR2 SYDVKM. This CDR3 is built from 17 residues. Unmatched junction bases numbered 9, after V lost 4 bases and J lost 1 base.

This clone appeared a few times. This rearrangement joins TRBV7-2 to TRBJ2-3, with 8 positions matching TRBD2. The J segment lost 8 bases and the V segment lost 2 bases, leaving 9 bases of the junction unmatched. This CDR3 spans 15 amino acids. Germline CDR1 SGHTA, CDR2 FQGNSA. The CDR3 spells CASSLTGLGAITQYF. DNA of the CDR3: TGTGCCAGCAGCTTAACGGGACTAGGGGCCATTACGCAGTATTTT.

This clone showed up just a few times. For the CDR3, the DNA is TGTGCCATCAGCGCACCAGGGATGAACACTGAAGCTTTCTTT. Its protein product is CAISAPGMNTEAFF. This chain links TRBV10-3 with TRBJ1-1; D possibly corresponds to TRBD1 (5 bases). This CDR3 has 14 amino acids. Per germline, CDR1 ENHRY and CDR2 SYGVKD. V gave up 6 bases and J gave up 0 bases, with 11 bases separating them.

This clone has a single count. This sequence joins TRBV28 and TRBJ2-5, with unresolved D. Germline lookup yields CDR1 MDHEN and CDR2 SYDVKM. V was clipped by 7 bases and J by 2 bases, with 17 bases between them. The length of the CDR3 is 15 residues. CDR3 sequence reads: CASMTPAPTQETQYF. DNA of the CDR3: TGTGCCAGCATGACTCCAGCGCCAACTCAAGAGACCCAGTACTTC. The full variable domain, completed using reference TRBV28 and TRBJ2-5, is DVKVTQSSRYLVKRTGEKVFLECVQDMDHENMFWYRQDPGLGLRLIYFSYDVKMKEKGDIPEGYSVSREKKERFSLILESASTNQTSMYLCASMTPAPTQETQYFGPGTRLLVL.

The chain couples TRBV5-8 to TRBJ1-4, with 9 bases identical to TRBD1. J lost 6 bases, V lost 5 bases, and 5 bases had no gene match. The CDR3 covers 14 residues. Germline CDR1 reads SGHTS; CDR2 reads YDEGEE. The CDR3 DNA follows: TGTGCCAGCAGAACCGACAGGGGGTATGAAAAACTGTTTTTT. Residues: CASRTDRGYEKLFF.

The chain links TRBV18 to TRBJ2-2, with a weak D call TRBD1 (6 bases). This CDR3 is 17 amino acids long. The ends were cut back, 2 bases at V and 2 bases at J, with 15 bases in the middle. The germline gives CDR1 KGHSH, CDR2 LQKENI. The CDR3 region is CASSPATGTSNTGELFF. CDR3 sequence (DNA): TGTGCCAGCTCACCAGCAACCGGGACATCCAACACCGGGGAGCTGTTTTTT.

The gene calls are TRBV28 and TRBJ1-4; D not resolved. Trimming cost V 5 bases and J 3 bases, with 4 bases left between them. Per the germline V gene, CDR1 is MDHEN and CDR2 is SYDVKM. The CDR3 consists of 12 residues. The CDR3 nucleotides are TGTGCCAGCAGTAAATCTAATGAAAAACTGTTTTTT. This gives the protein CASSKSNEKLFF.

This sequence joins TRBV7-2 and TRBJ2-1, with 8 positions matching TRBD2. With 4 bases clipped from V and 6 bases from J, the junction kept 2 bases outside the gene matches. Looked up from germline, CDR1 is SGHTA and CDR2 is FQGNSA. The length of the CDR3 is 13 residues. The CDR3 is CASSSGLVNEQFF. The CDR3, as DNA: TGTGCCAGCAGCTCGGGACTAGTCAATGAGCAGTTCTTC.

The V and J genes are TRBV6-5 and TRBJ2-5; TRBD2 agrees at 10 bases. This CDR3 region has 12 residues. Per germline, CDR1 MNHEY and CDR2 SVGAGI. V shed 7 bases and J 5 bases; nucleotides not matched to a gene: 1. This CDR3 is CASMGLAETQYF. DNA for the CDR3: TGTGCCAGCATGGGACTAGCGGAGACCCAGTACTTC.